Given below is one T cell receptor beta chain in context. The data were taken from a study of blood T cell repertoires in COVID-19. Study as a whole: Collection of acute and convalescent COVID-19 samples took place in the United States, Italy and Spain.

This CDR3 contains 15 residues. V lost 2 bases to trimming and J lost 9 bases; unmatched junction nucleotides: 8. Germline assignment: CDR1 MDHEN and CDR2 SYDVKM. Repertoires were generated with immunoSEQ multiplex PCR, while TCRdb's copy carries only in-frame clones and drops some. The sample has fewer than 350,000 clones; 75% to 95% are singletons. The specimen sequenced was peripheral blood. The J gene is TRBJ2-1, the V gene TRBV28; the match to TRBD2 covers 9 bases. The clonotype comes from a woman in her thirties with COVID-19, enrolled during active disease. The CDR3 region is CASSLAGGGFGEQFF. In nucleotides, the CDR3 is TGTGCCAGCAGTTTAGCGGGAGGGGGGTTTGGTGAGCAGTTCTTC.